These 22 T cell receptor beta chains were sequenced from one sample in a study of post-analysis software for immune sequencing data. General study points: Higher frequency in patients than in controls was seen for roughly 5 TRBV segments, with TRBV5-6, TRBV5-1 and TRBV20-1 among them.

These receptors have no known antigen. Sequencing libraries made from TCR beta cDNA carried unique molecular identifiers. Using its own MiXCR run on the PCR reads, TCRdb lists one record per CDR3 protein. The repertoire consists of roughly 430,000 distinct CDR3 sequences, with 30% to 45% occurring once and the leading ten covering 6.5% to 8%. Sequencing input: blood. The source is a girl aged 2-9 years with multiple sclerosis.

The chain couples TRBV5-1 to TRBJ2-1, with 9 bases identical to TRBD2. This CDR3 is built from 18 residues. V shed 4 bases, J shed 8 bases, and the junction held 19 bases outside the gene matches. Per germline, CDR1 SGHRS and CDR2 YFSETQ. The DNA for the CDR3 is TGCGCCAGCAGCATCCTCCCGCTGTCGGCGGGGGGGTCCGATGAGCAGTTCTTC. This sequence encodes CASSILPLSAGGSDEQFF. The complete variable domain, with remaining parts taken from reference TRBV5-1 and TRBJ2-1, reads KAGVTQTPRYLIKTRGQQVTLSCSPISGHRSVSWYQQTPGQGLQFLFEYFSETQRNKGNFPGRFSGRQFSNSRSEMNVSTLELGDSALYLCASSILPLSAGGSDEQFFGPGTRLTVL.

The V call is TRBV7-3, the J call TRBJ1-2; 9 bases align to TRBD1. From germline, CDR1 is SGHTA and CDR2 FQGTGA. The CDR3 covers 16 residues. Trimming cost V 6 bases and J 3 bases; bases outside gene matches: 11. Here the CDR3 reads CASSRGRDRDDYGYTF. DNA for the CDR3: TGTGCCAGCAGTAGGGGCCGGGACAGGGACGACTATGGCTACACCTTC. Full variable domain (rest looked up from reference TRBV7-3 and TRBJ1-2): GAGVSQTPSNKVTEKGKYVELRCDPISGHTALYWYRQSLGQGPEFLIYFQGTGAADDSGLPNDRFFAVRPEGSVSTLKIQRTERGDSAVYLCASSRGRDRDDYGYTFGSGTRLTVV.

The V call is TRBV5-1, the J call TRBJ1-1, with D possibly matching TRBD1 (5 bases). V was pared by 4 bases and J by 5 bases, with 15 bases between. The germline gives CDR1 SGHRS, CDR2 YFSETQ. This CDR3 is built from 14 residues. In DNA, the CDR3 is TGCGCCAGCAGCCAAACAGTCCAGGGTACTGAAGCTTTCTTT. Protein product: CASSQTVQGTEAFF.

This clonotype was seen only a few times. V usage is TRBV7-3 and J usage is TRBJ2-1; perhaps D is TRBD1 or TRBD2 (5 bases each). From germline, CDR1 is SGHTA and CDR2 FQGTGA. The V gene lost 3 bases and the J gene lost 2 bases, with 11 bases spanning the gap. This CDR3 region has 15 residues. The CDR3 here is CASSLWGNPYNEQFF. In DNA form, the CDR3 reads TGTGCCAGCAGCTTGTGGGGGAACCCCTACAATGAGCAGTTCTTC.

The chain joins TRBV7-8 to TRBJ2-7; 8 bases are a match to TRBD1. CDR3 length: 13 amino acids. CDR1 and CDR2 (germline): SGHVS, FQNEAQ. Unmatched junction bases numbered 3, after V lost 5 bases and J lost 3 bases. CDR3 in amino acids: CASSGDRGYEQYF. The CDR3 DNA is TGTGCCAGCAGCGGAGACAGGGGCTACGAGCAGTACTTC.

This clonotype was counted only a few times. The chain uses TRBV5-1 and TRBJ2-5; D is ambiguous. The length of the CDR3 is 12 residues. Looked up from germline, CDR1 is SGHRS and CDR2 is YFSETQ. Trimming shortened V by 7 bases and J by 4 bases, and 11 bases separated the two germline ends. The CDR3 region is CASYTTRETQYF. DNA for the CDR3: TGCGCCAGCTATACGACGCGAGAGACCCAGTACTTC.

Here the CDR3 reads CSVEGMTSSYEQYF. The DNA of the CDR3 is TGCAGCGTTGAAGGAATGACCAGCTCCTACGAGCAGTACTTC. This chain uses TRBV29-1 with TRBJ2-7; unclear D gene. Germline V gene data show CDR1 as SQVTM and CDR2 as ANQGSEA. This CDR3 is built from 14 residues. The ends were cut back, 1 base at V and 0 bases at J, with 10 bases in the middle.

This chain joins TRBV20-1 and TRBJ2-1, with 9 bases lining up with TRBD2. The CDR3 runs to 15 residues. Germline V gene lookup returns CDR1 DFQATT and CDR2 SNEGSKA (reference sequence). After removal of 1 base from V and 2 bases from J, the junction contained 3 bases not matched to a gene. In DNA, the CDR3 is TGCAGTGCTAGAGCCCCTAGCGGGGCCTACAATGAGCAGTTCTTC. Protein sequence: CSARAPSGAYNEQFF.

The genes are TRBV20-1 and TRBJ2-1; 7 bases are shared with TRBD2. The CDR3 loop spans 15 amino acids. CDR1 DFQATT and CDR2 SNEGSKA come from the germline V gene (reference sequence). V was clipped by 6 bases and J by 2 bases; unmatched bases: 10. CDR3: CSAPSGTTTYNEQFF. The CDR3 DNA reads as TGCAGTGCCCCCTCCGGGACTACAACCTACAATGAGCAGTTCTTC.

The chain recombines TRBV7-3 with TRBJ2-7, with unresolved D. V dropped 5 bases and J dropped 6 bases, with 14 bases sitting between them. Germline CDR1 is SGHTA and CDR2 is FQGTGA. This CDR3 region has 13 residues. This chain's CDR3 is CASSTHVGGEQYF. The CDR3 nucleotides read TGTGCCAGCAGCACCCACGTGGGTGGCGAGCAGTACTTC.

As to this clonotype: The conserved phenylalanine or tryptophan is not found at the CDR3 terminus, so this likely reflects a read error. The CDR3 nucleotides are TGCGCCAGCAGCTTGGTCGCAGGGAGCCACGAGCAGTACTGC. Protein sequence: CASSLVAGSHEQYC. The chain couples TRBV5-1 to TRBJ2-5; perhaps D is TRBD1 or TRBD2 (5 bases each). The DNA end lines up better with TRBJ2-7; the J call may be wrong. CDR3 size: 14 residues. Per germline, CDR1 SGHRS and CDR2 YFSETQ.

The rearrangement links TRBV7-9 to TRBJ1-2; D uncertain. Looked up from germline, CDR1 is SEHNR and CDR2 is FQNEAQ (reference sequence). V lost 5 bases to trimming and J lost 2 bases, with 15 bases between them. The CDR3 has 15 residues. The chain's CDR3 is CASSPLNGQNYGYTF. CDR3 DNA: TGTGCCAGCAGCCCTCTAAATGGTCAAAACTATGGCTACACCTTC.

This clonotype has more than one count but fewer than ten. The chain uses TRBV27 and TRBJ2-1, with no clear D. The V gene lost 2 bases and the J gene lost 7 bases, with 9 bases spanning the gap. The CDR3 loop spans 13 amino acids. Germline V gene sequence: CDR1 MNHEY, CDR2 SMNVEV (reference sequence). The CDR3 region is CASSLLTRNEQFF. Here the CDR3 DNA reads TGTGCCAGCAGTTTACTGACGAGGAATGAGCAGTTCTTC.

This clonotype was detected a few times. The J gene is TRBJ2-5, the V gene TRBV2, with unresolved D. CDR1 SNHLY and CDR2 FYNNEI come from the germline V gene. Trimming cost V 0 bases and J 7 bases, with 12 bases left between them. The CDR3 length is 14 residues. CDR3 coding DNA: TGTGCCAGCAGTGAAGCGCTTCCGGTAGGGACCCAGTACTTC. This translates into CASSEALPVGTQYF.

This sequence joins TRBV29-1 and TRBJ1-1, with 8 bases matching TRBD1. CDR1 is SQVTM and CDR2 is ANQGSEA in the germline V gene. V lost 2 bases and J lost 7; bases outside the gene matches: 12. This CDR3 is 15 amino acids long. CDR3 in amino acids: CSVEFLLTGGVEAFF. The CDR3 region has the DNA TGCAGCGTTGAATTTCTACTTACAGGGGGGGTTGAAGCTTTCTTT.

The chain couples TRBV7-3 to TRBJ2-1; unclear D gene. V dropped 5 bases and J dropped 0 bases, with 11 bases sitting between them. The length of the CDR3 is 15 residues. Germline lookup yields CDR1 SGHTA and CDR2 FQGTGA. The CDR3 DNA follows: TGTGCCAGCAGCCTCGGATACGACTCCTACAATGAGCAGTTCTTC. Protein: CASSLGYDSYNEQFF.

The gene calls are TRBV18 and TRBJ2-1; 14 bases align to TRBD2. The CDR3 has 16 amino acids. V lost 0 bases to trimming and J lost 10 bases; unmatched junction nucleotides: 5. Germline assignment: CDR1 KGHSH and CDR2 LQKENI. The CDR3 nucleotides are TGTGCCAGCTCACCACCGTCGACTAGCGGGAGGGTCGAGCAGTTCTTC. Its translation is CASSPPSTSGRVEQFF.

V is TRBV6-5 and J is TRBJ2-5; 10 nucleotides line up with TRBD2. The V gene end was trimmed by 7 bases and the J gene end by 1 base; junction bases not matched to a gene: 9. Germline V lookup: CDR1 MNHEY, CDR2 SVGAGI. The CDR3 length is 16 residues. The CDR3 DNA is TGTGCCAGCACCTTTGGGTCTAGCGGGAGCCAAGAGACCCAGTACTTC. Its protein is CASTFGSSGSQETQYF.

J is TRBJ1-1 and V is TRBV7-9, with unresolved D. This CDR3 spans 13 amino acids. Germline lookup yields CDR1 SEHNR and CDR2 FQNEAQ (reference sequence). The ends were cut back, 5 bases at V and 1 base at J, with 8 bases in the middle. The CDR3 is CASSIHENTEAFF. The CDR3 region has the DNA TGTGCCAGCAGCATTCATGAGAACACTGAAGCTTTCTTT.

The chain uses TRBV5-1 and TRBJ2-3; D not certain. Trimming took 0 bases from V and 3 from J, leaving 8 bases between them. The CDR3 runs 14 residues. In germline, CDR1 is SGHRS, CDR2 YFSETQ. The CDR3 DNA reads TGCGCCAGCAGCTTGGAATGGTTAACAGATACGCAGTATTTT. Encoded protein: CASSLEWLTDTQYF. The whole variable domain, remainder taken from reference TRBV5-1 and TRBJ2-3, is KAGVTQTPRYLIKTRGQQVTLSCSPISGHRSVSWYQQTPGQGLQFLFEYFSETQRNKGNFPGRFSGRQFSNSRSEMNVSTLELGDSALYLCASSLEWLTDTQYFGPGTRLTVL.

The rearrangement joins TRBV3-1 to TRBJ2-7, with D possibly being TRBD1 or TRBD2 (5 bases each). The CDR3 loop spans 13 amino acids. Germline values: CDR1 LGHDT, CDR2 YNNKEL (reference sequence). The V gene lost 4 bases and the J gene lost 12 bases, with 19 bases spanning the gap. CDR3 sequence (DNA): TGTGCCAGCAGCCGAGCTCCCCAGGGACCTCGGTACTTC. This translates into CASSRAPQGPRYF.

This clonotype was picked up a small number of times. In nucleotides, the CDR3 is TGCAGTGCTAGAGAGCCTGGGGGGTATAATTCACCCCTCCACTTT. As protein: CSAREPGGYNSPLHF. V usage is TRBV20-1 and J usage is TRBJ1-6; TRBD1 is a possible D gene (5 bases). CDR1 DFQATT and CDR2 SNEGSKA come from the germline V gene (reference sequence). With 0 bases removed from V and 4 bases from J, the gap between germline ends came to 10 bases. The length of the CDR3 is 15 residues.